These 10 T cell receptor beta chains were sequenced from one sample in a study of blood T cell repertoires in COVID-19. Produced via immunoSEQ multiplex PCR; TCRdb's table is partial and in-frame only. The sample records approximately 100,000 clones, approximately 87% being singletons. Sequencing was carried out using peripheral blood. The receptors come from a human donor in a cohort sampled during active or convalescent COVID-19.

CDR3 bases: TGTGCCAGTAGTATGAGAACGGACAGGGGGCCTTTCTTT. This sequence encodes CASSMRTDRGPFF. The chain has TRBV19 and TRBJ1-1; the match to TRBD1 covers 11 bases. The V gene end was trimmed by 3 bases and the J gene end by 12 bases; junction bases not matched to a gene: 6. The length of the CDR3 is 13 residues. Germline-derived CDR1 and CDR2 are LNHDA and SQIVND (reference sequence).

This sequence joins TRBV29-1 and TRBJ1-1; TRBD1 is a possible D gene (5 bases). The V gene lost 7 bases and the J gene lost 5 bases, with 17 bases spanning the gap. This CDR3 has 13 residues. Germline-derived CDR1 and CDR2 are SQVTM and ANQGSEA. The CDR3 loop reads CSAPGGGVTEAFF. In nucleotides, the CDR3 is TGCAGCGCTCCCGGAGGAGGGGTAACTGAAGCTTTCTTT.

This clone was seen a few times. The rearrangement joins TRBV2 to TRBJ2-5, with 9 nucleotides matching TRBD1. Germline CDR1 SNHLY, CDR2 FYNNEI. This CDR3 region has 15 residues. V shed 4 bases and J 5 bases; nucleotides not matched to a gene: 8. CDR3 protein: CASSVWGQGDETQYF. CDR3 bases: TGTGCCAGCAGTGTCTGGGGACAGGGAGACGAGACCCAGTACTTC.

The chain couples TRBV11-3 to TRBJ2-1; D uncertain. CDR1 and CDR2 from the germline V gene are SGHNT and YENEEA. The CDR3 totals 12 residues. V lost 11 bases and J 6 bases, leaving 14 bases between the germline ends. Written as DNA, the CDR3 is TGTGCCTCGAGGTCCCGCCGCAATGAGCAGTTCTTC. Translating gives CASRSRRNEQFF.

The CDR3 bases are TGTGCCAGCAGCCGGGACACTGGACCGCAGTTCTTC. It yields the protein CASSRDTGPQFF. V and J are TRBV7-3 and TRBJ2-1, with D possibly being TRBD1 (6 bases). V was pared by 5 bases and J by 12 bases, with 14 bases between. Germline V gives CDR1 SGHTA, CDR2 FQGTGA. CDR3 length: 12 residues.

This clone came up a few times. CDR3 nucleotides: TGTGCCAGCAGCTCTGCGACAGGGTACGCCGGAAACACCATATATTTT. Its protein is CASSSATGYAGNTIYF. The rearrangement joins TRBV7-2 to TRBJ1-3, with 7 bases lining up with TRBD1. Germline values: CDR1 SGHTA, CDR2 FQGNSA. Germline trimming cut 4 bases from V and 4 bases from J; bases unmatched to any gene: 10. The CDR3 totals 16 residues.

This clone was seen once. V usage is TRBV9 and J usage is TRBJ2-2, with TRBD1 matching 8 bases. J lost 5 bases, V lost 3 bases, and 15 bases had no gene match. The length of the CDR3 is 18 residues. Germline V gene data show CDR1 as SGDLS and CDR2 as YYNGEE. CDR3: CASSAAGVQTGVTGELFF. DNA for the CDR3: TGTGCCAGCAGCGCCGCCGGGGTTCAGACAGGGGTGACCGGGGAGCTGTTTTTT. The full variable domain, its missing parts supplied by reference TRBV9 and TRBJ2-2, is DSGVTQTPKHLITATGQRVTLRCSPRSGDLSVYWYQQSLDQGLQFLIQYYNGEERAKGNILERFSAQQFPDLHSELNLSSLELGDSALYFCASSAAGVQTGVTGELFFGEGSRLTVL.

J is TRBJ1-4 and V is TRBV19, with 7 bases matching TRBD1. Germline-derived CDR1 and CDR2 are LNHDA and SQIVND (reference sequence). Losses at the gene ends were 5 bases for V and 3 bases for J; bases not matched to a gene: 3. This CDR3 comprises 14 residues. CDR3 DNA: TGTGCCAGTAGTGTCGGGACAGCTAATGAAAAACTGTTTTTT. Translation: CASSVGTANEKLFF. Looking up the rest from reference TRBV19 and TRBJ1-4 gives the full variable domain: DGGITQSPKYLFRKEGQNVTLSCEQNLNHDAMYWYRQDPGQGLRLIYYSQIVNDFQKGDIAEGYSVSREKKESFPLTVTSAQKNPTAFYLCASSVGTANEKLFFGSGTQLSVL.

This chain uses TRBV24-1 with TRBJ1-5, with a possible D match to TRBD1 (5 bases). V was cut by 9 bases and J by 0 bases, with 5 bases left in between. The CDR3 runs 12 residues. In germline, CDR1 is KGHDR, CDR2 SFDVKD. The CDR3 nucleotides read TGTGCCACCCAGGGTAGCAATCAGCCCCAGCATTTT. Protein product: CATQGSNQPQHF.

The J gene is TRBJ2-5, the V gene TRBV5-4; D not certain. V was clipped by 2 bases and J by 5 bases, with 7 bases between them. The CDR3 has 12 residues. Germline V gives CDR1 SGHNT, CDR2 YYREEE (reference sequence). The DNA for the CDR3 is TGTGCCAGCAGCTTTCATTCCGAGACCCAGTACTTC. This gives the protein CASSFHSETQYF.